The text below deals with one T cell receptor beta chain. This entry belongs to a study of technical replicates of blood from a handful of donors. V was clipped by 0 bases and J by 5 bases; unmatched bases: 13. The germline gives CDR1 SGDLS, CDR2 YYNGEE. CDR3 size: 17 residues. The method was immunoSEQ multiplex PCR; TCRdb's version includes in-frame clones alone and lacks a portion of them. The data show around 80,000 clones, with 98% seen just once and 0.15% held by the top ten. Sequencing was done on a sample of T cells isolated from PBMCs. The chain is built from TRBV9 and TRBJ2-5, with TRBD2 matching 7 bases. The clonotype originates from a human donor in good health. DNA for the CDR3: TGTGCCAGCAGCGTAGGGGCGGTGGTCGGGGGGTCGGAGACCCAGTACTTC. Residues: CASSVGAVVGGSETQYF.